This TCR beta chain was sequenced during a study of tumor-infiltrating lymphocytes in primary liver carcinoma. Study-wide background: The patient group consisted of men and women aged 30 to 69 years.

The template, about 550 ng total RNA, yielded TCR beta cDNA made with a constant-region primer. Three rounds of nested multiplex PCR with slightly modified ARM-PCR produced TCR beta libraries. With TRBV1-TRBV30 forward primers and a C-beta reverse primer, the first two PCR rounds were run for about 10 cycles each. Via MiXCR, TCRdb re-called the multiplex PCR reads, giving one row per CDR3 protein. The sample carries tens of thousands of distinct CDR3 sequences, about two thirds recorded once. The tissue used was unsorted bulk material of roughly 17-33 mg. RNA and DNA were co-extracted from it with the AllPrep DNA/RNA mini kit. The sampling covered five separate regions of each tumor. Study-level findings and limits: The top-250-clone fraction was significantly higher in tumors than in blood (p = 0.039).

As regards this clonotype: As yet, its antigen is unknown. The junction does not match germline at one end; this may be a read error.

Germline V lookup: CDR1 LGHNA, CDR2 YNFKEQ. This CDR3 comprises 16 residues. The sequenced sample was liver tumor tissue from sampling region 4. The subset is: tumor region T4, right-lateral pole. The chain has TRBV4-2 and TRBJ1-2, with a tentative D call TRBD1 (5 bases). The sequence derives from a woman aged 55-70 years with primary liver carcinoma and hepatitis B virus infection. The CDR3 is CASSQGGGPTLRGYSF. In DNA, the CDR3 is TGCGCCAGTAGCCAAGGTGGAGGGCCCACCCTGCGGGGCTACTCCTTC.